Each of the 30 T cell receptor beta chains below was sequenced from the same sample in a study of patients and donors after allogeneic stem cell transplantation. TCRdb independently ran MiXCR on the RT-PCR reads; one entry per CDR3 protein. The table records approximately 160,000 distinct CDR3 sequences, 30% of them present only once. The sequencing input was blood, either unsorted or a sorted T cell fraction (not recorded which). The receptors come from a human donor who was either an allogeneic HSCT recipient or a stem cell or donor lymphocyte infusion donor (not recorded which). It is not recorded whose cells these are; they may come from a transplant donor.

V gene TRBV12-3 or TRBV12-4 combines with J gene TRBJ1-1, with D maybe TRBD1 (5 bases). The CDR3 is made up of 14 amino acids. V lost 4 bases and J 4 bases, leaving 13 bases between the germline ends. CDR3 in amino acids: CASSYRRGITEAFF. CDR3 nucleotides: TGTGCCAGCAGTTACCGGAGGGGTATCACTGAAGCTTTCTTT.

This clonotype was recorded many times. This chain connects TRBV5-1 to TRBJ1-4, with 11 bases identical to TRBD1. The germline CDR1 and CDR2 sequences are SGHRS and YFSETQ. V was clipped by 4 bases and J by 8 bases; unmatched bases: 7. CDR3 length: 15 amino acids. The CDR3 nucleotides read TGCGCCAGCAGCGGAGGACAGGGGGCGAGAGAAAAACTGTTTTTT. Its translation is CASSGGQGAREKLFF.

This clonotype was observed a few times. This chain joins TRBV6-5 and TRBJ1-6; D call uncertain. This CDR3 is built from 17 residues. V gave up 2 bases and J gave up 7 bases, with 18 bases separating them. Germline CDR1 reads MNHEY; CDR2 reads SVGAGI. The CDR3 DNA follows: TGTGCCAGCAGTTACCAAACCGGACGGAGAATAAATTCACCCCTCCACTTT. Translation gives CASSYQTGRRINSPLHF.

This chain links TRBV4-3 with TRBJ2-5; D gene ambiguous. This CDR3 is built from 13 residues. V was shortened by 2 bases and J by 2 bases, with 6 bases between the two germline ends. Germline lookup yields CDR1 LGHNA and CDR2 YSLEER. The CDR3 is CASSQFEQETQYF. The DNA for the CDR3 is TGCGCCAGCAGCCAATTCGAACAAGAGACCCAGTACTTC.

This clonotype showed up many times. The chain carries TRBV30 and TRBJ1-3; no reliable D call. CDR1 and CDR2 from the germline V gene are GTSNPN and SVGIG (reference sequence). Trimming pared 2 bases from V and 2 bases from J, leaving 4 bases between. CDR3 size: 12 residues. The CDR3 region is CAWSHPGNTIYF. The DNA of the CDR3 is TGTGCCTGGAGTCACCCTGGAAACACCATATATTTT.

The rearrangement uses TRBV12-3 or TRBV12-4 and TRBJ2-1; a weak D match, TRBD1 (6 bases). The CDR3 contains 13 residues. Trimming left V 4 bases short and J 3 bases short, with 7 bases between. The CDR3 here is CASSSGHYNEQFF. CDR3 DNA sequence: TGTGCCAGCAGTTCGGGACACTACAATGAGCAGTTCTTC.

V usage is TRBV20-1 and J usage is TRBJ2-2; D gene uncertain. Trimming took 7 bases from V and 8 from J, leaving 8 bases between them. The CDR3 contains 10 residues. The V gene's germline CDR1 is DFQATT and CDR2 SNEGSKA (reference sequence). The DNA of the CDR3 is TGCAGTGTTGCCGCTGGGGAGCTGTTTTTT. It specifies CSVAAGELFF.

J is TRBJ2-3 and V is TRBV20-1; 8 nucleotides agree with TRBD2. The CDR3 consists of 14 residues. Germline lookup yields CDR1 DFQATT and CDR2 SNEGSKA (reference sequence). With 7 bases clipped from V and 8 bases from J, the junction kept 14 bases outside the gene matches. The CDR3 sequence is CSERGAGERVTQYF. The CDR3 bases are TGCAGTGAAAGAGGAGCGGGAGAGCGGGTTACGCAGTATTTT.

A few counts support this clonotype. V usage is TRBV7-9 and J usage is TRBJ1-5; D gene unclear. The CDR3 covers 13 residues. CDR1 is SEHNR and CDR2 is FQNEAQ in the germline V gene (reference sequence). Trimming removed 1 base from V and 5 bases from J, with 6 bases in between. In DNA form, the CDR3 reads TGTGCCAGCAGCTTAGGGAAGGATCAGCCCCAGCATTTT. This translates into CASSLGKDQPQHF.

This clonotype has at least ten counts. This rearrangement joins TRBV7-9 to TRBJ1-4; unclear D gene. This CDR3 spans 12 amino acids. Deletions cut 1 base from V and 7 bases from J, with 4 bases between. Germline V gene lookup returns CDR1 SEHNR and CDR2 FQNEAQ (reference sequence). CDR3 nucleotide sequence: TGTGCCAGCAGCTTAGAAAGTGAAAAACTGTTTTTT. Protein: CASSLESEKLFF.

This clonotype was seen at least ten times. CDR3 protein: CASSTSGPNTEAFF. The DNA for the CDR3 is TGTGCCAGCAGCACCTCGGGGCCGAACACTGAAGCTTTCTTT. This rearrangement joins TRBV9 to TRBJ1-1; TRBD1 might be the D (5 bases). The CDR3 spans 14 residues. Per the germline V gene, CDR1 is SGDLS and CDR2 is YYNGEE. The ends were cut back, 4 bases at V and 1 base at J, with 11 bases in the middle.

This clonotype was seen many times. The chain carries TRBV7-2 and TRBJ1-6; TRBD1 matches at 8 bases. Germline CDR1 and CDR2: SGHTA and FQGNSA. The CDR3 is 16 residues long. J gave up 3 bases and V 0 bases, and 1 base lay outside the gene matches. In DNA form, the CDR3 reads TGTGCCAGCAGCTTAGCCGGACAGGGCTATAATTCACCCCTCCACTTT. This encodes CASSLAGQGYNSPLHF.

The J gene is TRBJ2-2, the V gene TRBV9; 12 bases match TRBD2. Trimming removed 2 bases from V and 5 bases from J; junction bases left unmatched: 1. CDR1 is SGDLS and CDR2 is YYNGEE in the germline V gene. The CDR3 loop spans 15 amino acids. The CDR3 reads CASSVLAGGTGELFF. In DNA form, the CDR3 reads TGTGCCAGCAGCGTCCTAGCGGGAGGGACCGGGGAGCTGTTTTTT.

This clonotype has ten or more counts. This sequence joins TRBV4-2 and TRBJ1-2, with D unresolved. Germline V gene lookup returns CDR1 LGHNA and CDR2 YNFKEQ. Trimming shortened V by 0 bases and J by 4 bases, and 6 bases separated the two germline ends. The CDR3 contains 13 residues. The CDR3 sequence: CASSQERSYGYTF. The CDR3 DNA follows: TGTGCCAGCAGCCAAGAGAGATCCTATGGCTACACCTTC.

In nucleotides, the CDR3 is TGTGCCAGCAGCTTAGGGTCGGCTAGCGGGACCTACGAGCAGTACTTC. Translation gives CASSLGSASGTYEQYF. The chain has TRBV7-9 and TRBJ2-7; 9 bases align to TRBD2. This CDR3 region has 16 residues. Unmatched junction bases numbered 6, after V lost 1 base and J lost 2 bases. Germline V gives CDR1 SEHNR, CDR2 FQNEAQ (reference sequence).

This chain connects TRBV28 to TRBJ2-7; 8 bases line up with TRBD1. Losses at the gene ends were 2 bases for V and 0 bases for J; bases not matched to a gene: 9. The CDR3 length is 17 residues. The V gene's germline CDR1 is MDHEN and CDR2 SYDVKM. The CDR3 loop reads CASSLSVHRGYSYEQYF. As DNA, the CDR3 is TGTGCCAGCAGTTTAAGCGTCCACAGGGGGTACTCCTACGAGCAGTACTTC.

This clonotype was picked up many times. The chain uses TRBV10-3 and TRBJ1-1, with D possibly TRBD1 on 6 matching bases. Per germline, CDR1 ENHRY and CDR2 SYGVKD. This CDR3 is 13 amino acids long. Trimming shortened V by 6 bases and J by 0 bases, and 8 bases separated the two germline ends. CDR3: CAIRDSLNTEAFF. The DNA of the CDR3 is TGTGCCATCAGGGACAGTCTGAACACTGAAGCTTTCTTT.

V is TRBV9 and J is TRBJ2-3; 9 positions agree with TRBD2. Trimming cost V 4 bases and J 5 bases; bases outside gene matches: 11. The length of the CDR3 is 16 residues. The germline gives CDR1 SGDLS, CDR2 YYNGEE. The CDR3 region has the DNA TGTGCCAGCAGCCCTCGTTTTAGCGGGAGTGGAGATACGCAGTATTTT. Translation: CASSPRFSGSGDTQYF.

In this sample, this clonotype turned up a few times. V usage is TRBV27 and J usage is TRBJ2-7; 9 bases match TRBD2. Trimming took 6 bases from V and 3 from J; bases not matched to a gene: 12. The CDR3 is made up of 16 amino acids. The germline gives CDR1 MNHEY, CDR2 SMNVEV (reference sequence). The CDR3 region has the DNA TGTGCCAGCAGCCCCATCCCCCTAGCGGGATTCTACGAGCAGTACTTC. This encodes CASSPIPLAGFYEQYF.

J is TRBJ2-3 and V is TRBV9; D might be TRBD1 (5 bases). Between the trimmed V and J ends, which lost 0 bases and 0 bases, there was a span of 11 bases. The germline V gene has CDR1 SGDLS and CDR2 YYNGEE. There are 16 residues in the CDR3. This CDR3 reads CASSVGGITSTDTQYF. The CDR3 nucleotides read TGTGCCAGCAGCGTAGGGGGCATAACAAGCACAGATACGCAGTATTTT.

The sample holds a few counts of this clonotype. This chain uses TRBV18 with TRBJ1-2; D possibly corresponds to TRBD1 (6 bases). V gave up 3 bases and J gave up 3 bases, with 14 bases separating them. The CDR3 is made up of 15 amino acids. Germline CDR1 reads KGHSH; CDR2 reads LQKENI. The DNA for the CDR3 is TGTGCCAGCTCACCGTCCAGGGACACGGACTATGGCTACACCTTC. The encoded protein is CASSPSRDTDYGYTF.

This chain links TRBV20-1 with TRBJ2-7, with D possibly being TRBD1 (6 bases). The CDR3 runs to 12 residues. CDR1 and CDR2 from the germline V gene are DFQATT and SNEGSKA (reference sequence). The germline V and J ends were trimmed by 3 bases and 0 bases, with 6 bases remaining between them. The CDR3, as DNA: TGCAGTGCTAGCAGGGGCTCCTACGAGCAGTACTTC. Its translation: CSASRGSYEQYF.

Written as DNA, the CDR3 is TGTGCCAGCAGCCGAAACTACGAGCAGTACTTC. This gives the protein CASSRNYEQYF. V usage is TRBV3-1 and J usage is TRBJ2-7; D is undetermined. The CDR3 runs 11 residues. V dropped 4 bases and J dropped 3 bases, with 4 bases sitting between them. Per germline, CDR1 LGHDT and CDR2 YNNKEL (reference sequence).

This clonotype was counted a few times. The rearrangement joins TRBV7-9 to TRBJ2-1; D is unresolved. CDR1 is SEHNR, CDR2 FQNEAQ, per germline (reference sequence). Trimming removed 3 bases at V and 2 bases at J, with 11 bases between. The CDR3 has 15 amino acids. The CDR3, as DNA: TGTGCCAGCAGCTTTATTAAGCTGCCCTACAATGAGCAGTTCTTC. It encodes CASSFIKLPYNEQFF.

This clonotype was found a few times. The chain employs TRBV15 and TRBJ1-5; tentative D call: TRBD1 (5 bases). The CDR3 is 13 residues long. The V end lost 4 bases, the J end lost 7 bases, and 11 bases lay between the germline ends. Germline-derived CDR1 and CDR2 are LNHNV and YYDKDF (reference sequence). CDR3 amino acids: CATSTWGVQPQHF. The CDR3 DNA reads TGTGCCACCAGCACCTGGGGGGTACAGCCCCAGCATTTT.

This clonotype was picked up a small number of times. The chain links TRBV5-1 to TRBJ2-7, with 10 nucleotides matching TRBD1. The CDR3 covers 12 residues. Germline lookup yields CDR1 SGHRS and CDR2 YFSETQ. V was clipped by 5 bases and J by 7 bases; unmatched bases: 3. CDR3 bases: TGCGCCAGCAGGGGGACAGGGGAAGAGCAGTACTTC. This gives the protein CASRGTGEEQYF.

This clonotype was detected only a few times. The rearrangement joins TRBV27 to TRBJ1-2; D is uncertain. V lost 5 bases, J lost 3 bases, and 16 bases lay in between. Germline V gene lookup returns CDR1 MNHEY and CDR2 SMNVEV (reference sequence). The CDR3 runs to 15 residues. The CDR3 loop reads CASSHGSPRDYGYTF. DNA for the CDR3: TGTGCCAGCAGTCATGGGAGCCCACGGGACTATGGCTACACCTTC.

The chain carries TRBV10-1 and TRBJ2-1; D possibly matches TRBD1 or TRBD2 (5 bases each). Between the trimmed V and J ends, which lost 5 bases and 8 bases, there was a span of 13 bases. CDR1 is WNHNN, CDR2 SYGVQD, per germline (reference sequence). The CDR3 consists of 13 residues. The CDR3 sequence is CASSLGPNDEQFF. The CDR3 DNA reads TGCGCCAGCAGTCTGGGACCAAATGATGAGCAGTTCTTC.

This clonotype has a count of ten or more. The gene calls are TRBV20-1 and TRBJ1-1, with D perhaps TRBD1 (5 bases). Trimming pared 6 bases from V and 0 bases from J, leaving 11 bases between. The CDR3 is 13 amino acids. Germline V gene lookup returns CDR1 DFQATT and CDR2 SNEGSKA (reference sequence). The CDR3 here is CSATEGVNTEAFF. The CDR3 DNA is TGCAGTGCGACAGAGGGCGTGAACACTGAAGCTTTCTTT.

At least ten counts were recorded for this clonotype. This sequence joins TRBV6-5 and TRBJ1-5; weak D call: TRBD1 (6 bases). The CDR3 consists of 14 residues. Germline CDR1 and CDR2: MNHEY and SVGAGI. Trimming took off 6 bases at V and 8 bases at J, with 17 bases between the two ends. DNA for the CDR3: TGTGCCAGCAGCTACACAGGGAGTGTCGAGCCCCAGCATTTT. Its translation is CASSYTGSVEPQHF.